This T cell receptor beta chain stems from a study of blood T cell repertoires in COVID-19 (dated by TCRdb to about 2020). A note on the overall study: Samples from collaborators originated in the United States, Italy and Spain and spanned both the acute and convalescent phases of COVID-19. The dataset comprised deeply sampled blood TCRbeta repertoires from subjects exposed to, actively infected with, or recovered from COVID-19. The material from the prospective study consisted of cDNA or gDNA derived from T cells, B-cell-depleted T cells, or PBMCs. Samples came from the ongoing ImmuneRACE study (first 160 participants) plus 1,254 subjects from 6 global collaborators. Sample metadata almost always included a de-identified subject ID, COVID-19 status, age in years and sex. Where available, HLA class I and class II types were obtained from metadata supplied by the sample provider rather than from assay-based typing. The repertoires were made available in a free public database intended to serve as a resource for research on the immune response to SARS-CoV-2.

Results and caveats for the whole study, not just this receptor: The amount of clinical and demographic metadata varied by source and participant and was provided uncurated.

CDR3 length: 18 amino acids, cysteine to phenylalanine. The sequence is cut down to CDR3 DNA, 54 bases in frame from base 1. Trimming takes 6 bases from V and 5 bases from J, and the germline ends sit 26 bases apart. The germline V gene yields SNHLY for CDR1 and FYNNEI for CDR2. The immunoSEQ Assay, a bias-controlled multiplex PCR, was used to amplify TCRbeta CDR3 regions from genomic DNA. As for the original processing: Within the assay, amplification of reference gene primers was used to estimate how many nucleated cells each sample contained. To quantify the absolute abundance of each unique TCRbeta CDR3 rearrangement, sequence reads were collapsed and filtered. For each sample, productive Simpson clonality was calculated by taking the square root of Simpson's diversity index across productive rearrangements. What TCRdb holds here is the immuneACCESS table cut down to in-frame rearrangements. Part of the clones is not present; checked against another copy, under half of the missing clones reflect an unresolved V gene, and the others are unexplained. The V and J calls and clone size are taken from that table; D and trimming were inferred from the DNA. The sample has 200,000 to 250,000 clones on record, around 88% of them singletons. The leading ten clones occupy 14% to 15% of the sample.

Participants in the prospective study were aged about 18 to 95 years, lived in over 20 United States geographic areas, and enrolled through a virtual design. In the prospective study, participants were assigned to cohorts based on the clinical history participants reported in a screening survey and a study questionnaire. In the prospective study, mobile phlebotomists collected whole blood, serum and a nasopharyngeal or oropharyngeal swab from each participant. Additional blood draws and questionnaires over an approximately 2-month period could optionally be provided by prospective study participants. Blood samples from the prospective study were shipped frozen or at room temperature prior to DNA extraction. This clone was recorded once. The target of this receptor is not known. No base quality information exists; no much larger clone differs at one position.

The TCR sequence derives from a woman between 45 and 60 years old with acute COVID-19. The chain employs TRBV2 and TRBJ1-3, with the D gene not clear enough to name. The sequenced material came from PBMCs or T cells enriched from blood (not recorded which). In nucleotides, the sequence is TGTGCCAGCAGGGAGGGATTCGACAAGGGCCGACCGCGAAACACCATATATTTT. The encoded protein is CASREGFDKGRPRNTIYF.